Below, 22 T cell receptor beta chains from the same sample are listed, as sequenced in a study of cytomegalovirus exposure and HLA in healthy donors. Clones were read by immunoSEQ multiplex PCR, and TCRdb kept only the in-frame ones, dropping some. The data hold hundreds of thousands of clones, with 83% observed a single time. Material: PBMCs. These receptor sequences come from a woman between 18 and 30 years old in good health and CMV-seronegative.

The V call is TRBV7-9, the J call TRBJ1-1, with D unclear. Per the germline V gene, CDR1 is SEHNR and CDR2 is FQNEAQ (reference sequence). This CDR3 comprises 16 residues. With 5 bases removed from V and 0 bases from J, the gap between germline ends came to 16 bases. Here the CDR3 DNA reads TGTGCCAGCAGCCCACCGGGAGGAAGCCTGAACACTGAAGCTTTCTTT. Translated: CASSPPGGSLNTEAFF. Full variable domain (remainder filled in from reference TRBV7-9 and TRBJ1-1): DTGVSQNPRHKITKRGQNVTFRCDPISEHNRLYWYRQTLGQGPEFLTYFQNEAQLEKSRLLSDRFSAERPKGSFSTLEIQRTEQGDSAMYLCASSPPGGSLNTEAFFGQGTRLTVV.

The chain employs TRBV5-1 and TRBJ1-2; TRBD1 matches 7 bases. Germline assignment: CDR1 SGHRS and CDR2 YFSETQ. Trimming at V came to 4 bases and at J to 6 bases, leaving 9 bases not matched to a gene. The CDR3 totals 14 residues. CDR3 nucleotides: TGCGCCAGCAGCGCCACAGGGGCGGGGGATGGCTACACCTTC. Encoded protein: CASSATGAGDGYTF.

This chain links TRBV5-1 with TRBJ2-1, with D maybe TRBD2 (6 bases). The CDR3 spans 15 residues. Germline CDR1 SGHRS, CDR2 YFSETQ. V shed 4 bases and J shed 4 bases, with 15 bases lying between them. CDR3 bases: TGCGCCAGCAGCCTGGAGGGGCCACCATACAATGAGCAGTTCTTC. This encodes CASSLEGPPYNEQFF. The full variable domain, completed using reference TRBV5-1 and TRBJ2-1, is KAGVTQTPRYLIKTRGQQVTLSCSPISGHRSVSWYQQTPGQGLQFLFEYFSETQRNKGNFPGRFSGRQFSNSRSEMNVSTLELGDSALYLCASSLEGPPYNEQFFGPGTRLTVL.

This chain links TRBV6-5 with TRBJ2-1; D may correspond to TRBD1 or TRBD2 (6 bases each). Germline V lookup: CDR1 MNHEY, CDR2 SVGAGI. This CDR3 has 16 residues. Trimming stripped 3 bases from V and 7 bases from J, with 19 bases between. CDR3 region: CASSYGGRGWRNEQFF. DNA of the CDR3: TGTGCCAGCAGTTATGGGGGGCGGGGATGGAGAAATGAGCAGTTCTTC.

This clone was recorded only once. The chain uses TRBV27 and TRBJ2-7; D ambiguous. The CDR3 length is 13 residues. The germline CDR1 and CDR2 sequences are MNHEY and SMNVEV (reference sequence). V lost 9 bases and J 5 bases, leaving 17 bases between the germline ends. CDR3 sequence (DNA): TGTGCCAGTAGTCGACGAGCCAGCAACGAGCAGTACTTC. The encoded protein is CASSRRASNEQYF.

The chain employs TRBV5-6 and TRBJ2-6; D is tentatively TRBD1 or TRBD2 (5 bases each). V lost 2 bases, J lost 8 bases, and 23 bases lay in between. Germline V gene lookup returns CDR1 SGHDT and CDR2 YYEEEE. This CDR3 has 18 residues. CDR3 residues: CASSLLTGTASRTNVLTF. CDR3 nucleotides: TGTGCCAGCAGCTTACTGACCGGGACGGCTTCTCGGACCAACGTCCTGACTTTC.

J is TRBJ2-1 and V is TRBV5-1; tentative D call: TRBD1 (6 bases). The CDR3 covers 15 residues. The V gene's germline CDR1 is SGHRS and CDR2 YFSETQ. Deletions cut 4 bases from V and 4 bases from J, with 15 bases between. The CDR3 protein is CASSDRDIRYNEQFF. The CDR3 nucleotides are TGCGCCAGCAGCGACCGGGACATTCGATACAATGAGCAGTTCTTC.

V and J are TRBV10-2 and TRBJ1-2; 8 bases agree with TRBD1. Looked up from germline, CDR1 is WSHSY and CDR2 is SAAADI. There are 15 residues in the CDR3. The V and J ends lost 2 bases and 6 bases, in that order; junction bases with no gene match: 8. CDR3 nucleotides: TGCGCCAGCAGTGAGGTTGACAGGGGAGTAGATGGCTACACCTTC. This gives the protein CASSEVDRGVDGYTF.

The V and J genes are TRBV28 and TRBJ1-2; possibly TRBD1 for D (6 bases). Germline V lookup: CDR1 MDHEN, CDR2 SYDVKM. Between the trimmed V and J ends, which lost 1 base and 4 bases, there was a span of 10 bases. This CDR3 has 14 amino acids. The CDR3 sequence: CASSLSGAPYGYTF. The DNA of the CDR3 is TGTGCCAGCAGTTTATCAGGGGCCCCCTATGGCTACACCTTC.

This rearrangement joins TRBV15 to TRBJ1-2, with D possibly TRBD1 on 5 matching bases. V shed 1 base and J shed 5 bases, with 14 bases lying between them. CDR1 LNHNV and CDR2 YYDKDF come from the germline V gene (reference sequence). The CDR3 is 15 amino acids. The CDR3 is CATSRGQGFDYGYTF. The CDR3 nucleotides are TGTGCCACCAGCAGAGGTCAGGGATTTGATTATGGCTACACCTTC. Looking up the rest from reference TRBV15 and TRBJ1-2 gives the full variable domain: DAMVIQNPRYQVTQFGKPVTLSCSQTLNHNVMYWYQQKSSQAPKLLFHYYDKDFNNEADTPDNFQSRRPNTSFCFLDIRSPGLGDTAMYLCATSRGQGFDYGYTFGSGTRLTVV.

The rearrangement links TRBV7-6 to TRBJ2-7; 7 bases fit TRBD1. The CDR3 runs to 13 residues. Germline trimming cut 5 bases from V and 3 bases from J; bases unmatched to any gene: 4. Germline V gene sequence: CDR1 SGHVS, CDR2 FNYEAQ. CDR3 residues: CASSLGQHYEQYF. The CDR3 region has the DNA TGTGCCAGCAGCCTGGGACAGCACTACGAGCAGTACTTC.

This chain joins TRBV4-1 and TRBJ2-3; 7 bases are a match to TRBD2. V was pared by 1 base and J by 3 bases, with 10 bases of the junction left unmatched. Germline V gives CDR1 MGHRA, CDR2 YSYEKL. The CDR3 is 17 residues long. CDR3 in DNA: TGCGCCAGCAGCCAAGTTTGGGGCGGGAGAGGGACAGATACGCAGTATTTT. This translates into CASSQVWGGRGTDTQYF.

V and J are TRBV7-2 and TRBJ2-1, with D perhaps matching TRBD2 (5 bases). V was cut by 7 bases and J by 8 bases, with 21 bases left in between. The length of the CDR3 is 15 residues. Germline V lookup: CDR1 SGHTA, CDR2 FQGNSA. CDR3 in amino acids: CASKEVNLGRDEQFF. The CDR3 bases are TGTGCCAGCAAGGAGGTCAATCTGGGCCGTGATGAGCAGTTCTTC.

The rearrangement links TRBV11-3 to TRBJ2-3; tentative D call: TRBD2 (5 bases). The CDR3 has 13 amino acids. Trimming took off 5 bases at V and 2 bases at J, with 8 bases between the two ends. Per germline, CDR1 SGHNT and CDR2 YENEEA. Here the CDR3 DNA reads TGTGCCAGCAGCCCGAGGGCCACAGATACGCAGTATTTT. Protein product: CASSPRATDTQYF.

The chain has TRBV10-3 and TRBJ2-1; 7 bases fit TRBD2. Germline V gene sequence: CDR1 ENHRY, CDR2 SYGVKD. Germline trimming cut 4 bases from V and 8 bases from J; bases unmatched to any gene: 5. The CDR3 has 13 residues. CDR3 protein: CAISGEGVDEQFF. In DNA, the CDR3 is TGTGCCATCAGTGGGGAGGGCGTGGATGAGCAGTTCTTC.

CDR3 sequence (DNA): TGCGCCAGCAGCTCAGCCCGGGACAGGGAGTATTTT. This sequence encodes CASSSARDREYF. This chain uses TRBV5-1 with TRBJ2-3, with 9 bases identical to TRBD1. The CDR3 totals 12 residues. The V and J ends lost 3 bases and 13 bases, in that order; junction bases with no gene match: 6. Germline V gene sequence: CDR1 SGHRS, CDR2 YFSETQ.

The chain couples TRBV11-2 to TRBJ2-7; 8 bases are a match to TRBD2. The CDR3 totals 16 residues. Unmatched junction bases numbered 12, after V lost 5 bases and J lost 3 bases. Germline V gene lookup returns CDR1 SGHAT and CDR2 FQNNGV. CDR3 nucleotides: TGTGCCAGCAGCCCAAACATAGCGGGAAGCGTCTACGAGCAGTACTTC. Protein sequence: CASSPNIAGSVYEQYF. Complete variable domain (other parts from reference TRBV11-2 and TRBJ2-7): EAGVAQSPRYKIIEKRQSVAFWCNPISGHATLYWYQQILGQGPKLLIQFQNNGVVDDSQLPKDRFSAERLKGVDSTLKIQPAKLEDSAVYLCASSPNIAGSVYEQYFGPGTRLTVT.

J is TRBJ2-6 and V is TRBV28; possible D gene TRBD1, 6 bases. V lost 4 bases and J 2 bases, leaving 9 bases between the germline ends. The germline CDR1 and CDR2 sequences are MDHEN and SYDVKM. The CDR3 runs to 15 residues. The CDR3 spells CASSSGATGANVLTF. The CDR3 DNA follows: TGTGCCAGCAGTTCAGGGGCTACTGGGGCCAACGTCCTGACTTTC.

The rearrangement uses TRBV5-1 and TRBJ2-1, with 13 bases fitting TRBD2. V gave up 4 bases and J gave up 3 bases; unmatched junction bases: 13. The CDR3 totals 19 residues. The germline V gene has CDR1 SGHRS and CDR2 YFSETQ. CDR3 region: CASSNKRTSGGSNYNEQFF. The CDR3 DNA reads TGCGCCAGCAGCAATAAGAGGACTAGCGGGGGATCCAACTACAATGAGCAGTTCTTC.

V and J are TRBV7-9 and TRBJ2-7; D is ambiguous. Germline lookup yields CDR1 SEHNR and CDR2 FQNEAQ (reference sequence). The CDR3 has 15 residues. Trimming stripped 5 bases from V and 0 bases from J, with 14 bases between. In DNA, the CDR3 is TGTGCCAGCAGCCAGACCGGGTCATCCTCCTACGAGCAGTACTTC. The encoded protein is CASSQTGSSSYEQYF.

The V gene is TRBV10-1, the J gene TRBJ2-5; D remains unclear. CDR3 length: 13 amino acids. Germline CDR1 and CDR2: WNHNN and SYGVQD (reference sequence). The germline V and J ends were trimmed by 2 bases and 5 bases, with 9 bases remaining between them. This CDR3 reads CASSERAGETQYF. In DNA, the CDR3 is TGCGCCAGCAGTGAGAGGGCTGGGGAGACCCAGTACTTC.

The chain uses TRBV5-1 and TRBJ2-1; TRBD1 is a possible D gene (5 bases). CDR3 length equals 17 residues. CDR1 is SGHRS and CDR2 is YFSETQ in the germline V gene. Trimming stripped 0 bases from V and 5 bases from J, with 18 bases between. CDR3 residues: CASSLAFIAGLNNEQFF. The CDR3 nucleotides are TGCGCCAGCAGCTTGGCCTTCATCGCAGGGCTGAACAATGAGCAGTTCTTC. The full variable domain, in which reference TRBV5-1 and TRBJ2-1 provide the parts outside the CDR3, is KAGVTQTPRYLIKTRGQQVTLSCSPISGHRSVSWYQQTPGQGLQFLFEYFSETQRNKGNFPGRFSGRQFSNSRSEMNVSTLELGDSALYLCASSLAFIAGLNNEQFFGPGTRLTVL.